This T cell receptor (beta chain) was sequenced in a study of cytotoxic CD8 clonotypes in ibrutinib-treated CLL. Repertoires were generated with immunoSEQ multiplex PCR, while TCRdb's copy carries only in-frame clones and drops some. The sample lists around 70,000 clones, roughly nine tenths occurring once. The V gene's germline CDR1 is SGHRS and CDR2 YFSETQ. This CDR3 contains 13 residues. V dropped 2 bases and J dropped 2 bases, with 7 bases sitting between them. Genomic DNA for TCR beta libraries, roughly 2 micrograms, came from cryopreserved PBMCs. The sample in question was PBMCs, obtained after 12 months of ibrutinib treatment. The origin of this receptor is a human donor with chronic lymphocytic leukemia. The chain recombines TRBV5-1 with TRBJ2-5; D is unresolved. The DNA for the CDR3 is TGCGCCAGCAGCTTCACCCCACAAGAGACCCAGTACTTC. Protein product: CASSFTPQETQYF.